This TCR beta chain emerged from a study of T-cell memory formation after mild COVID-19. Study information: Clusters were largely donor specific.

This clonotype was seen repeatedly, ten times or more. Its antigen is unidentified. V dropped 3 bases and J dropped 9 bases, with 14 bases sitting between them. The CDR3 is made up of 13 amino acids. Researchers used 5'RACE with constant-segment primers to make TCR alpha and TCR beta cDNA libraries that carry sample barcodes and UMIs. TCRdb passed the 5' RACE reads through MiXCR, listing each CDR3 protein once. The data hold roughly 14,000 distinct CDR3 sequences, with approximately 19% observed a single time. The study, taken as a whole, reports: SARS-CoV-2 specificity was not confirmed for second-wave clones peaking on day 37.

The specimen was PBMCs or a T cell subset sorted from them (not recorded which). The sequence came from an adult woman who had mild COVID-19 (a few samples of this study predate the infection). Cell type and time point are not known. The J gene is TRBJ2-5, the V gene TRBV12-3 or TRBV12-4, with D possibly being TRBD1 or TRBD2 (5 bases each). The CDR3 region has the DNA TGTGCCAGCAGTTTTAGTCCGGTGGGGGCCCAGTACTTC. The encoded protein is CASSFSPVGAQYF.